One and the same sample provided the 22 T cell receptor beta chains below, sequenced in a study of cytotoxic CD8 clonotypes in ibrutinib-treated CLL. Method: immunoSEQ multiplex PCR; TCRdb's copy keeps in-frame clones and lacks some. The sample consists of some 130,000 clones, about 91% of them appearing once. This material consisted of PBMCs, taken after 12 months of ibrutinib treatment. These receptors all come from a human donor with chronic lymphocytic leukemia.

The chain recombines TRBV19 with TRBJ1-4; TRBD1 agrees at 11 bases. This CDR3 spans 16 amino acids. Germline values: CDR1 LNHDA, CDR2 SQIVND (reference sequence). The V gene end was trimmed by 6 bases and the J gene end by 6 bases; junction bases not matched to a gene: 9. CDR3 loop: CASSIGTGGIHEKLFF. CDR3 nucleotides: TGTGCCAGTAGCATTGGGACAGGGGGAATTCATGAAAAACTGTTTTTT.

The chain carries TRBV6-5 and TRBJ2-1; weak D call: TRBD1 (5 bases). Trimming removed 6 bases at V and 6 bases at J, with 18 bases between. The CDR3 is 15 amino acids. Germline CDR1 MNHEY, CDR2 SVGAGI. CDR3: CASSSRRRQTNEQFF. CDR3 sequence (DNA): TGTGCCAGCAGCTCACGCCGGCGACAGACCAATGAGCAGTTCTTC.

The rearrangement uses TRBV6-5 and TRBJ2-5, with a weak D call TRBD1 (6 bases). Trimming shortened V by 5 bases and J by 5 bases, and 18 bases separated the two germline ends. Germline loops: CDR1 MNHEY, CDR2 SVGAGI. CDR3 size: 15 residues. The CDR3 region is CASSVRDLRGETQYF. CDR3 in DNA: TGTGCCAGCAGTGTCCGGGATCTAAGGGGGGAGACCCAGTACTTC.

The chain has TRBV29-1 and TRBJ2-3; D perhaps matches TRBD1 (5 bases). The CDR3 is 14 amino acids. Germline CDR1 reads SQVTM; CDR2 reads ANQGSEA. V dropped 1 base and J dropped 1 base, with 9 bases sitting between them. In nucleotides, the CDR3 is TGCAGCGTTGAAGGGGTCAGGGGCACAGATACGCAGTATTTT. It yields the protein CSVEGVRGTDTQYF.

The DNA for the CDR3 is TGCAGCGTTGGGGCGGGAGAGACCCAGTACTTC. It encodes CSVGAGETQYF. The rearrangement joins TRBV29-1 to TRBJ2-5; D might be TRBD2 (5 bases). The CDR3 contains 11 residues. With 4 bases removed from V and 4 bases from J, the gap between germline ends came to 7 bases. Per the germline V gene, CDR1 is SQVTM and CDR2 is ANQGSEA. Full variable domain (outside the CDR3, taken from reference TRBV29-1 and TRBJ2-5): SAVISQKPSRDICQRGTSLTIQCQVDSQVTMMFWYRQQPGQSLTLIATANQGSEATYESGFVIDKFPISRPNLTFSTLTVSNMSPEDSSIYLCSVGAGETQYFGPGTRLLVL.

This chain joins TRBV28 and TRBJ2-7; D perhaps matches TRBD1 (6 bases). The CDR3 has 13 amino acids. V was trimmed by 8 bases and J by 2 bases, leaving 13 bases between them. Germline CDR1 and CDR2: MDHEN and SYDVKM. The CDR3 sequence is CASGQGQPYEQYF. In nucleotides, the CDR3 is TGTGCCAGCGGGCAGGGGCAGCCCTACGAGCAGTACTTC.

The V and J genes are TRBV5-8 and TRBJ1-5, with TRBD1 as a possible D gene (6 bases). The CDR3 length is 15 residues. Germline lookup yields CDR1 SGHTS and CDR2 YDEGEE. Trimming left V 4 bases short and J 9 bases short, with 20 bases between. CDR3 residues: CASSHGTQATGPQHF. CDR3 in DNA: TGTGCCAGCAGCCATGGGACACAGGCTACGGGGCCCCAGCATTTT.

The chain carries TRBV5-1 and TRBJ2-7, with D uncertain. Germline loops: CDR1 SGHRS, CDR2 YFSETQ. The CDR3 contains 14 residues. V was pared by 4 bases and J by 2 bases, with 13 bases between. CDR3 DNA sequence: TGCGCCAGCAGCACAGACCCCGGGCCCTACGAGCAGTACTTC. Encoded protein: CASSTDPGPYEQYF.

This rearrangement joins TRBV6-1 to TRBJ2-4, with D possibly matching TRBD2 (6 bases). CDR1 is MNHNS, CDR2 SASEGT, per germline. Trimming took 2 bases from V and 7 from J, leaving 18 bases between them. The CDR3 consists of 16 residues. In nucleotides, the CDR3 is TGTGCCAGCAGTGAAATGGGGGGTGGGTTAGGTAACATTCAGTACTTC. It encodes CASSEMGGGLGNIQYF.

The chain joins TRBV21-1 to TRBJ2-5; TRBD2, the table's D call, was not compared with the DNA. TRBV21-1 is described as a pseudogene. This CDR3 comprises 18 residues. Here the CDR3 DNA reads TGTGCCAGCCCAAAAAAAGAGACTAGCGCTAGCCGACAAGAGACCCAGTACTTC. It yields the protein CASPKKETSASRQETQYF.

Turning to this clone: Other DNA sequences in the sample encode the same CDR3. V usage is TRBV6-5 and J usage is TRBJ2-7, with D possibly TRBD1 on 6 matching bases. The CDR3 sequence is 11 residues long. Trimming shortened V by 6 bases and J by 3 bases, and 6 bases separated the two germline ends. From germline, CDR1 is MNHEY and CDR2 SVGAGI. CDR3 region: CASSRGYEQYF. The CDR3 DNA sequence: TGTGCCAGCAGCAGGGGCTACGAGCAGTACTTC.

The chain joins TRBV19 to TRBJ1-2; maybe TRBD1 (6 bases). Trimming removed 2 bases at V and 2 bases at J, with 9 bases between. Germline V gives CDR1 LNHDA, CDR2 SQIVND (reference sequence). The length of the CDR3 is 14 residues. The CDR3 region has the DNA TGTGCCAGTAGTATAAGGGGGGGAAACTATGGCTACACCTTC. Residues: CASSIRGGNYGYTF.

The chain joins TRBV28 to TRBJ2-7; 13 bases are a match to TRBD2. The ends lost 5 bases at V and 7 bases at J; junction bases unmatched: 8. The V gene's germline CDR1 is MDHEN and CDR2 SYDVKM. The CDR3 sequence is 15 residues long. For the CDR3, the DNA is TGTGCCAGCAGTCTCAGGACTAGCGGGAGCAAGGAGCAGTACTTC. The encoded protein is CASSLRTSGSKEQYF.

V gene TRBV28 combines with J gene TRBJ1-5; 7 positions match TRBD1. After removal of 7 bases from V and 6 bases from J, the junction contained 9 bases not matched to a gene. CDR1 and CDR2 (germline): MDHEN, SYDVKM. The CDR3 runs to 14 residues. The CDR3 DNA follows: TGTGCCAGCATCCCAGGGGGGGCTAGTCAGCCCCAGCATTTT. Residues: CASIPGGASQPQHF.

The chain has TRBV15 and TRBJ2-6, with D possibly matching TRBD1 (5 bases). Trimming removed 5 bases from V and 0 bases from J, with 8 bases in between. The CDR3 loop spans 15 amino acids. Germline assignment: CDR1 LNHNV and CDR2 YYDKDF (reference sequence). The CDR3 nucleotides are TGTGCCACCAGCTCGCAGGGCTCTGGGGCCAACGTCCTGACTTTC. Encoded protein: CATSSQGSGANVLTF.

Here the CDR3 reads CASSESSGRGNEQFF. CDR3 nucleotide sequence: TGTGCCAGCAGTGAATCTAGCGGGAGGGGGAATGAGCAGTTCTTC. The chain carries TRBV2 and TRBJ2-1; 12 bases are a match to TRBD2. Germline V gene data show CDR1 as SNHLY and CDR2 as FYNNEI. The CDR3 runs to 15 residues. The V and J ends lost 2 bases and 7 bases, in that order; junction bases with no gene match: 3.

V is TRBV18 and J is TRBJ2-3; TRBD2 agrees at 8 bases. This CDR3 is 17 amino acids long. The trim removed 3 bases at V and 0 bases at J, leaving 8 bases unmatched. Germline V gene lookup returns CDR1 KGHSH and CDR2 LQKENI. For the CDR3, the DNA is TGTGCCAGCTCACCTACTTACGCTAGCGGGAGCACAGATACGCAGTATTTT. Protein sequence: CASSPTYASGSTDTQYF.

This clone appeared a few times. This chain uses TRBV29-1 with TRBJ1-5, with D possibly being TRBD1 (6 bases). The CDR3 loop spans 11 amino acids. Per germline, CDR1 SQVTM and CDR2 ANQGSEA. Between the trimmed V and J ends, which lost 4 bases and 16 bases, there was a span of 17 bases. CDR3 in DNA: TGCAGCGTTGTCTCGGCAGGGGTGTTACATTTT. It yields the protein CSVVSAGVLHF.

The chain employs TRBV5-1 and TRBJ2-2; D is uncertain. This CDR3 is 15 amino acids long. Germline V gene lookup returns CDR1 SGHRS and CDR2 YFSETQ. V was pared by 3 bases and J by 0 bases, with 9 bases between. The CDR3 is CASSWTDSNTGELFF. The DNA for the CDR3 is TGCGCCAGCAGCTGGACCGATTCGAACACCGGGGAGCTGTTTTTT.

The chain employs TRBV7-9 and TRBJ1-2; the D is unclear. Between the trimmed V and J ends, which lost 0 bases and 6 bases, there was a span of 14 bases. The CDR3 totals 15 residues. From germline, CDR1 is SEHNR and CDR2 FQNEAQ (reference sequence). The CDR3 loop is CASSLAGSRRDGYTF. The DNA for the CDR3 is TGTGCCAGCAGCTTAGCGGGAAGTCGACGGGATGGCTACACCTTC. Together with reference TRBV7-9 and TRBJ1-2, the CDR3 gives the full variable domain: DTGVSQNPRHKITKRGQNVTFRCDPISEHNRLYWYRQTLGQGPEFLTYFQNEAQLEKSRLLSDRFSAERPKGSFSTLEIQRTEQGDSAMYLCASSLAGSRRDGYTFGSGTRLTVV.

DNA for the CDR3: TGTGCCAGCAGTTTACAGGTAGAGACTGAAGCTTTCTTT. Its translation: CASSLQVETEAFF. This chain connects TRBV28 to TRBJ1-1; no clear D. Trimming pared 2 bases from V and 5 bases from J, leaving 9 bases between. There are 13 residues in the CDR3. Germline V CDR1 and CDR2: MDHEN, SYDVKM.

This clone was detected only once. The rearrangement joins TRBV19 to TRBJ1-4; TRBD1 is a possible D gene (5 bases). V shed 3 bases and J shed 5 bases, with 13 bases lying between them. Looked up from germline, CDR1 is LNHDA and CDR2 is SQIVND (reference sequence). CDR3 length: 15 residues. CDR3 nucleotide sequence: TGTGCCAGTAGTATGCGGGATAGGACAAATGAAAAACTGTTTTTT. It encodes CASSMRDRTNEKLFF.